Listed here are 16 T cell receptor beta chains from one sample, sequenced in a study of T cells in women clearing cervical HPV infection. Some clones are missing from TCRdb's copy, which holds only in-frame ones; the method was immunoSEQ multiplex PCR. Its table records under 40,000 clones. The specimen sequenced was blood buffy coat. Receptor source: a woman aged 18 to 75 with a cervical HPV16 infection that either progressed to CIN3+ or cleared (not recorded which).

The CDR3 DNA, read in part, is TGTGCCAGTAGACAGGGTGGTGAAAAG. Translating gives CASRQGGEK. The CDR3 reads in full as CASRQGGEKLFF. This chain uses TRBV19 with TRBJ2-2; TRBD1 is a possible D gene (6 bases). Read sequence stops 3 residues before the CDR3 end, and the germline J gene provides the missing end. Germline-derived CDR1 and CDR2 are LNHDA and SQIVND (reference sequence). This CDR3 comprises 12 residues.

Worth noting for this clone: The read ends 3 residues early relative to the CDR3; the germline J gene fills the gap. The chain joins TRBV7-2 to TRBJ2-5; 9 bases fit TRBD2. Germline V CDR1 and CDR2: SGHTA, FQGNSA. The CDR3 consists of 14 residues. V shed 5 bases, J shed 1 base, and the junction held 2 bases outside the gene matches. The covered CDR3 bases are TGTGCCAGCAGCCCTAGCGGGATCCAAGAGACC. This sequence encodes CASSPSGIQET. The whole CDR3 protein is CASSPSGIQETQYF.

Remarks on this clone: The read comes to an end 3 residues before the CDR3 does, leaving the germline J gene to fill in the end. The chain couples TRBV18 to TRBJ2-2; tentatively, D is TRBD1 (6 bases). The CDR3 is 17 amino acids. Germline values: CDR1 KGHSH, CDR2 LQKENI. CDR3 DNA (partial): TGTGCCAGCTCACCATGGCCGTTACAGGGCTTTAATGAAAAG. Its translation: CASSPWPLQGFNEK. The whole CDR3 sequence reads CASSPWPLQGFNEKLFF.

A word on this clone: The CDR3 end falls 3 residues outside the read, so it is completed with the germline J gene. The chain combines TRBV6-4 with TRBJ1-2; maybe TRBD1 (5 bases). From germline, CDR1 is MRHNA and CDR2 SNTAGT. This CDR3 comprises 15 residues. The CDR3 loop is CASPWGRDEWETYTF. The sequenced part of the CDR3 DNA is TGTGCCAGCCCCTGGGGCCGAGATGAGTGGGAGACC.

A remark on this clone: The CDR3 extends 3 residues past the end of the read, so its final part is completed from the germline J gene. The J gene is TRBJ2-3, the V gene TRBV25-1, with 8 nucleotides matching TRBD2. V was pared by 10 bases and J by 1 base, with 4 bases of the junction left unmatched. The germline V gene has CDR1 MGHDK and CDR2 SYGVNS. This CDR3 region has 13 residues. CDR3 residues: CATTLAGTDTQYF. CDR3 bases read: TGTGCCACCACACTAGCGGGCACAGATACG.

As concerns this clone: Coverage ceases 3 residues before the CDR3 finishes, and the germline J gene fills in the end. This chain joins TRBV30 and TRBJ1-3; weak D call: TRBD1 (6 bases). Trimming removed 2 bases at V and 2 bases at J, with 19 bases between. The CDR3 has 17 amino acids. CDR1 is GTSNPN, CDR2 SVGIG, per germline (reference sequence). The DNA read from the CDR3 is TGTGCCTGGAGTTTGGGCCGAGGCGGGGGGCCTGGAAACACC. Protein sequence: CAWSLGRGGGPGNT. The entire CDR3 reads CAWSLGRGGGPGNTIYF.

The CDR3 bases that were read are TGTGCCAGCAGTTACTGGGGGACAGGGTCCTACAATGAG. Translating it yields CASSYWGTGSYNE. The full CDR3 protein is CASSYWGTGSYNEQFF. The genes are TRBV6-2 or TRBV6-3 and TRBJ2-1, with 9 bases fitting TRBD1. From the germline J gene comes the end of the CDR3, since the read stops 3 residues before it. CDR1 and CDR2 from the germline V gene are MNHEY and SVGEGT. The V segment lost 1 base and the J segment 1 base; nucleotides outside the gene matches: 2. The length of the CDR3 is 16 residues.

Notes on this clone: The CDR3 end lies 3 residues beyond the end of the read and is filled in from the germline J gene. V is TRBV24-1 and J is TRBJ2-1; D is unresolved. The CDR3 totals 16 residues. Trimming took off 3 bases at V and 0 bases at J, with 11 bases between the two ends. Germline loops: CDR1 KGHDR, CDR2 SFDVKD. CDR3: CATSDAAVSSYNEQFF. CDR3 DNA, as far as it was read: TGTGCCACCAGTGATGCGGCGGTTAGCTCCTACAATGAG.

Concerning this clone: The CDR3 is cut off 3 residues early in the read; its end comes from the germline J gene. The chain has TRBV28 and TRBJ1-2; tentative D call: TRBD1 (5 bases). The germline V and J ends were trimmed by 5 bases and 4 bases, with 14 bases remaining between them. The CDR3 extends over 14 amino acids. Germline CDR1 MDHEN, CDR2 SYDVKM. CDR3 DNA (partial): TGTGCCAGCAGTCGGGGGAAGGCGTTCTATGGC. Amino acid sequence: CASSRGKAFYG. The entire CDR3 protein reads CASSRGKAFYGYTF.

For this clone: Read sequence stops 3 residues before the CDR3 end, and the germline J gene provides the missing end. V is TRBV2 and J is TRBJ1-4; a possible D gene is TRBD1 (5 bases). This CDR3 spans 16 amino acids. Germline loops: CDR1 SNHLY, CDR2 FYNNEI. CDR3 bases read: TGTGCCAGCAGCCAGACTAGCGGCTCTGGGGCCAACGTA. This gives the protein CASSQTSGSGANV. The full CDR3 sequence reads CASSQTSGSGANVLFF. The variable domain in full, with the rest retrieved from reference TRBV2 and TRBJ1-4, is EPEVTQTPSHQVTQMGQEVILRCVPISNHLYFYWYRQILGQKVEFLVSFYNNEISEKSEIFDDQFSVERPDGSNFTLKIRSTKLEDSAMYFCASSQTSGSGANVLFFGSGTQLSVL.

About this clone itself: Read coverage stops 3 residues before the CDR3 terminus; the germline J gene supplies the remainder. The chain combines TRBV20-1 with TRBJ1-4, with D possibly matching TRBD1 (5 bases). Germline V gene data show CDR1 as DFQATT and CDR2 as SNEGSKA (reference sequence). This CDR3 is 13 amino acids long. Trimming stripped 6 bases from V and 8 bases from J, with 16 bases between. The sequenced part of the CDR3 DNA is TGCAGTGCAGCGGGTAGGGGCGGAGAAAAA. It codes for CSAAGRGGEK. In full, the CDR3 is CSAAGRGGEKLFF.

As for this clone: Sequencing ends 3 residues short of the CDR3 end; the germline J gene provides the rest. This chain connects TRBV19 to TRBJ2-2; 9 nucleotides line up with TRBD2. CDR1 is LNHDA and CDR2 is SQIVND in the germline V gene (reference sequence). The CDR3 spans 14 residues. V shed 9 bases and J 4 bases; nucleotides not matched to a gene: 6. Partial CDR3 DNA: TGTGCCAGCACGGAGACTAGCGGCACCGGGGAG. It is translated as CASTETSGTGE. The full CDR3 reads CASTETSGTGELFF.

Comment on this clone: The read terminates 3 residues ahead of where the CDR3 ends, so the germline J gene completes it. The gene calls are TRBV7-7 and TRBJ2-3, with a weak D call TRBD1 (6 bases). The length of the CDR3 is 13 residues. The V gene's germline CDR1 is SSHAT and CDR2 FNYEAQ (reference sequence). CDR3 loop: CASSFQGLGTQYF. CDR3 bases read: TGTGCCAGCAGCTTCCAGGGGCTAGGGACG.

With respect to this clone: The read falls 3 residues short of the CDR3 end, and the missing part is taken from the germline J gene. This chain uses TRBV5-5 with TRBJ2-2; D possibly corresponds to TRBD2 (6 bases). Germline V gene sequence: CDR1 SGHKS, CDR2 YYEKEE (reference sequence). CDR3 size: 14 residues. The CDR3 here is CASSFAGRNEKLFF. Incomplete CDR3 DNA: TGTGCCAGCAGCTTCGCGGGAAGGAATGAAAAG. Full variable domain (remainder filled in from reference TRBV5-5 and TRBJ2-2): DAGVTQSPTHLIKTRGQQVTLRCSPISGHKSVSWYQQVLGQGPQFIFQYYEKEERGRGNFPDRFSARQFPNYSSELNVNALLLGDSALYLCASSFAGRNEKLFFGEGSRLTVL.

On this clone: The read terminates 3 residues before the CDR3 end, so the remaining end is supplied by the germline J gene. The chain couples TRBV2 to TRBJ2-4, with 7 bases identical to TRBD2. The CDR3 is made up of 14 amino acids. Germline CDR1 and CDR2: SNHLY and FYNNEI. The covered CDR3 bases are TGTGCCAGCAGTGAATGGGGGGGTAACTATGGT. The encoded protein is CASSEWGGNYG. In full, the CDR3 reads CASSEWGGNYGQYF.

Notes on this clone: The CDR3 is cut off 3 residues early in the read; its end comes from the germline J gene. The gene calls are TRBV7-3 and TRBJ1-2, with TRBD1 identical over 9 bases. The CDR3 consists of 13 residues. Germline V gene lookup returns CDR1 SGHTA and CDR2 FQGTGA. V was clipped by 5 bases and J by 5 bases; unmatched bases: 3. CDR3: CASSLDRGYGYTF. The covered CDR3 bases are TGTGCCAGCAGCCTCGACAGGGGGTATGGC.